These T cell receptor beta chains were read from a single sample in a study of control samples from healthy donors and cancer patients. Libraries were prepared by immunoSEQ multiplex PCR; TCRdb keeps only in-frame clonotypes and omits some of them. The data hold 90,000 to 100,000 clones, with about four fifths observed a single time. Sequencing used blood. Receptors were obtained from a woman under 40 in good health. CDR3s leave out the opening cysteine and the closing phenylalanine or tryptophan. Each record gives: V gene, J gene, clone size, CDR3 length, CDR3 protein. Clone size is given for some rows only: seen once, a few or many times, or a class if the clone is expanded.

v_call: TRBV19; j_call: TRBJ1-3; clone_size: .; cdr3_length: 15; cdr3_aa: ASSRRTGGISGNTIY
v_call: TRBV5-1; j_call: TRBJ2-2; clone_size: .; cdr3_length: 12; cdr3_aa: ASSSGLAAGELF
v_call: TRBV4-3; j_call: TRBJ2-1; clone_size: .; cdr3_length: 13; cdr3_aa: ASSLRRGDYNEQF
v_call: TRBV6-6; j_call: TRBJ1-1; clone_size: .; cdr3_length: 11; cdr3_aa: ASSRGPNTEAF
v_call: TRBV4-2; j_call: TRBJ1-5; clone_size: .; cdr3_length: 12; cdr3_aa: ASSQGDRDQPQH
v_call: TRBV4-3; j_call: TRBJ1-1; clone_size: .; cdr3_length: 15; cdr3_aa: ASSQDRDRGPNTEAF
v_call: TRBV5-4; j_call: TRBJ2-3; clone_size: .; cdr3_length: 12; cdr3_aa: ASSPGLRTDTQY
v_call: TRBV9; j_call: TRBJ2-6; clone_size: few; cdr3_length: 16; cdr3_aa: ASSVLSGLSSGANVLT
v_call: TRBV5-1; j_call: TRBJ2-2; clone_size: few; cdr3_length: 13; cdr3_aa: ASSLDGAGTGELF
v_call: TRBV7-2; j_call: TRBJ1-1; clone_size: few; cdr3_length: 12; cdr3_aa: ASSMGWRNTEAF
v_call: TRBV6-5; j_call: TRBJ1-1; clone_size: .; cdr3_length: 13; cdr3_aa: ATQTGGMQNTEAF
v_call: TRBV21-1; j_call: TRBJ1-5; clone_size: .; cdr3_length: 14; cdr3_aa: ASSKWVPGLEQPQH
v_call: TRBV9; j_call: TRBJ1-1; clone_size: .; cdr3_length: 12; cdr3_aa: ATGTGGAGDEAF
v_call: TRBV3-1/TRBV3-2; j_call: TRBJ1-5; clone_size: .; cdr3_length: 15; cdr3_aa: ASSQDRQGVGFQPQH
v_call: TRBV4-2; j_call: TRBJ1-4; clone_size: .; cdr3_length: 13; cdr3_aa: ASSRGLATNEKLF
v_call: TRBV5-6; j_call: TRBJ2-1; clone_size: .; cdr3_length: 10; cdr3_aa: ASSLTDNEQF
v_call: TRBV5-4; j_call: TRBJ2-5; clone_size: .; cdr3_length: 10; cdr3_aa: ASSRDQYTQY
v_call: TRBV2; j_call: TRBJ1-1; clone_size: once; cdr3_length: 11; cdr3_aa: ASRFKGDTEAF
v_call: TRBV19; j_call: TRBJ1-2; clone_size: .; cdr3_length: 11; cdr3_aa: ASSPQGNYGYT
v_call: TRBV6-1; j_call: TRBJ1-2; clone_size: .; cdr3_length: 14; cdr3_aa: ASSEKPLHSIYGYT
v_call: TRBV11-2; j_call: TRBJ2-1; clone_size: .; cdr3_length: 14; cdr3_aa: ASSSGLAGAYNEQF
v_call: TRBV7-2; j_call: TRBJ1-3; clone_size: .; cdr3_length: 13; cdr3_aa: ASSSDRRSGNTIY
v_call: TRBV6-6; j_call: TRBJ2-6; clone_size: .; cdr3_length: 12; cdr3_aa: ATSGVSGANVLT
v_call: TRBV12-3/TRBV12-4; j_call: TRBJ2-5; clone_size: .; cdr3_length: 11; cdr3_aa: ASSLRGRETQY
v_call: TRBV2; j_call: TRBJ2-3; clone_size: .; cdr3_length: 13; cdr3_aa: ASKPSGGAGDTQY
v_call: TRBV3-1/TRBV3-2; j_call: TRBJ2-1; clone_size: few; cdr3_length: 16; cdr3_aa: ASSPHLPGTGVRDEQF
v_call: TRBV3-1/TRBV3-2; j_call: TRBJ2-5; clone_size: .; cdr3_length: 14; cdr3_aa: ASSQGTSGYQETQY
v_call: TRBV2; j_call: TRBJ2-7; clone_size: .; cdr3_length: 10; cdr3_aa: AGGAGSYEQY
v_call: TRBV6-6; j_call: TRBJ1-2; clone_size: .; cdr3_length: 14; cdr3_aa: ASSRTGVHSNYGYT
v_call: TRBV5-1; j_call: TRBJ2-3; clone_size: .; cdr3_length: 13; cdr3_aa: ASSAVISSTDTQY
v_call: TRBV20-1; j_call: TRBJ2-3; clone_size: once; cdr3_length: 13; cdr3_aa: SASKKGGLTDTQY
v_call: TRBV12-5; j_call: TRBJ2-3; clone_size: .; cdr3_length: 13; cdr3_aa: ASVEDGGDTDTQY
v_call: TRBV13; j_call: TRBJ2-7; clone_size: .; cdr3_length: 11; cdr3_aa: ASSLPGLYEQY
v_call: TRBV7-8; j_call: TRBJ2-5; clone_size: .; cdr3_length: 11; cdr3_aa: ASSPGQGETQY
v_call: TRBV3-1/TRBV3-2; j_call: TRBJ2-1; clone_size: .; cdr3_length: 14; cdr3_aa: ASSQGSLATYNEQF
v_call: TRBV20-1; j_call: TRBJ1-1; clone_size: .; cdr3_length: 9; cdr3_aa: SAGWNTEAF
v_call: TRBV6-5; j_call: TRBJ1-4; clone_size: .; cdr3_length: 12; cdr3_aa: ASKRTGGGEKLF
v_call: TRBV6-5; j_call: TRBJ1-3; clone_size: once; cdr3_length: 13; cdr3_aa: ASSPTGYSGNTIY
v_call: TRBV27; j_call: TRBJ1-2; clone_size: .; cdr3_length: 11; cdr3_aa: ASSFSGDYGYT
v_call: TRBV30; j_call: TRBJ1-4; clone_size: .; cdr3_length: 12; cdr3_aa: AWGSGSINEKLF
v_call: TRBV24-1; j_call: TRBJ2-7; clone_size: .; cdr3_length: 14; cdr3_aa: ATSDPGGPLPYEQY
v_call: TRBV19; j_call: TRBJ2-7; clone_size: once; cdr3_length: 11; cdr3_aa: ASSITGGHEQY
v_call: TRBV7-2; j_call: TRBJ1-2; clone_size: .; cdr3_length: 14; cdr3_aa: ASSHNSVGVGYGYT
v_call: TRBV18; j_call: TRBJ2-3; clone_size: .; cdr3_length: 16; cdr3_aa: ASSPIKPGLARGDTQY
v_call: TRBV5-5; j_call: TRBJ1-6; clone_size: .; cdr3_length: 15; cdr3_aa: ASSLIRSGTDVSPLH
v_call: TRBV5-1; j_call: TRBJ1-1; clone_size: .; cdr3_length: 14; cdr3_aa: ASSRGQISLNTEAF
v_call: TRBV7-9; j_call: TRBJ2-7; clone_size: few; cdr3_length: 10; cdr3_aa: ASSLTGYEQY
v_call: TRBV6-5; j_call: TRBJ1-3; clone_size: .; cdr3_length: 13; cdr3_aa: ASLLSTGVLNTIY